This T cell receptor (beta chain) appears in the sequencing data of a study of blood T cell repertoires in COVID-19. TCRdb keeps only in-frame clones here, not all; method: immunoSEQ multiplex PCR. This table has a few hundred thousand clones, 85% to 90% appearing once. All enrollees were about 18 to 89 years old and from fewer than 30 US areas. Cohorts were based on clinical histories the participants reported. All recovered Cohort 3 donors got two negative PCRs, got clearance, or saw symptom resolution. Material for sequencing was PBMCs or T cells enriched from blood (not recorded which). The sequence was obtained from a man between 35 and 55 years old who had recovered from COVID-19.

CDR3 sequence (DNA): TGTGCCAGCAGTCCCACAGCTAACTATGGCTACACCTTC. This gives the protein CASSPTANYGYTF. The gene calls are TRBV12-3 or TRBV12-4 and TRBJ1-2; D is unclear. The CDR3 sequence is 13 residues long. Trimming shortened V by 5 bases and J by 0 bases, and 7 bases separated the two germline ends.